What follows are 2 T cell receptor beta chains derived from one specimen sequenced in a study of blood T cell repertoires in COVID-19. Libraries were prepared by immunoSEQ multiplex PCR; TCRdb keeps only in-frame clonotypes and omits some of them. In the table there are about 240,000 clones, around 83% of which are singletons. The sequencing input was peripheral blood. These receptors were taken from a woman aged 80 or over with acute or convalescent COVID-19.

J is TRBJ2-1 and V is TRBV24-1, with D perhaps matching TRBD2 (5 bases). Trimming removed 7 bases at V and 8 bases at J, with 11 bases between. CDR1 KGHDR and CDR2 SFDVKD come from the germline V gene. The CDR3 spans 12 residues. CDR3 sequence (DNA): TGTGCCACCAGCCGGGGAACCTATGAGCAGTTCTTC. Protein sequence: CATSRGTYEQFF.

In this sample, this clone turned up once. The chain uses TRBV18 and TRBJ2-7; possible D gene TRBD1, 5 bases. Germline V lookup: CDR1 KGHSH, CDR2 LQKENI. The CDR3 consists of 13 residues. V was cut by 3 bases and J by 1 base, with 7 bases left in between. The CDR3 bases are TGTGCCAGCTCACCTGGGGCTTCCTACGAGCAGTACTTC. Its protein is CASSPGASYEQYF.